Below, 14 T cell receptor beta chains from the same sample are listed, as sequenced in a study of OX40 agonist ivuxolimab in advanced cancers. Here immunoSEQ multiplex PCR was the method, and the copy in TCRdb shows in-frame clones only, minus some. The sample has 14,000 or so clones; about four fifths are singletons. Sequencing used CD4+ or CD8+ T cells sorted from blood, obtained in a trial of the OX40 agonist ivuxolimab. The receptors derive from an adult with an advanced solid tumor such as melanoma, head and neck, liver or kidney cancer.

This chain joins TRBV7-9 and TRBJ2-1, with 13 bases aligning to TRBD2. Germline V CDR1 and CDR2: SEHNR, FQNEAQ (reference sequence). This CDR3 spans 17 amino acids. Trimming at V came to 5 bases and at J to 9 bases, leaving 13 bases not matched to a gene. CDR3 amino acids: CASSTSQTSGRVGEQFF. The CDR3 DNA reads TGTGCCAGCAGCACTAGCCAAACTAGCGGGAGGGTCGGTGAGCAGTTCTTC.

The rearrangement uses TRBV27 and TRBJ1-2; 7 bases fit TRBD1. Germline-derived CDR1 and CDR2 are MNHEY and SMNVEV (reference sequence). The CDR3 runs to 12 residues. V trimming: 6 bases; J trimming: 8 bases; junction bases outside the gene matches: 6. This chain's CDR3 is CASRGGQRGYTF. CDR3 coding DNA: TGTGCCAGCAGGGGGGGACAGCGCGGCTACACCTTC.

Remarks on this clone: Other nucleotide sequences from this sample produce the same CDR3. This chain connects TRBV27 to TRBJ2-7, with a possible D match to TRBD2 (5 bases). The CDR3 has 12 amino acids. Between the trimmed V and J ends, which lost 2 bases and 5 bases, there was a span of 7 bases. The germline V gene has CDR1 MNHEY and CDR2 SMNVEV (reference sequence). CDR3 sequence reads: CASSLVGDEQYF. CDR3 nucleotides: TGTGCCAGCAGTTTAGTCGGGGACGAGCAGTACTTC.

This clone is judged medium-sized. The V gene is TRBV4-2, the J gene TRBJ2-7, with D possibly being TRBD2 (5 bases). V was shortened by 3 bases and J by 0 bases, with 12 bases between the two germline ends. This CDR3 comprises 15 residues. Germline CDR1 is LGHNA and CDR2 is YNFKEQ. The CDR3 coding sequence is TGTGCCAGCAGCCACGGGGTTACCAGCTCCTACGAGCAGTACTTC. Protein: CASSHGVTSSYEQYF.

Note on this clone: A much larger clone is a single base away; this may be a read error. The same CDR3 also results from other DNA sequences found in this sample. The rearrangement joins TRBV27 to TRBJ2-7; 8 positions agree with TRBD1. The V gene's germline CDR1 is MNHEY and CDR2 SMNVEV (reference sequence). The CDR3 spans 12 residues. J lost 4 bases, V lost 8 bases, and 4 bases had no gene match. For the CDR3, the DNA is TGTGCCAGCTGGACAGGGAATTACGAGCAGTACTTC. As protein: CASWTGNYEQYF.

The V call is TRBV7-9, the J call TRBJ1-2; D possibly corresponds to TRBD1 (5 bases). Germline V gene sequence: CDR1 SEHNR, CDR2 FQNEAQ (reference sequence). V dropped 5 bases and J dropped 4 bases, with 23 bases sitting between them. The CDR3 extends over 17 amino acids. The CDR3 nucleotides are TGTGCCAGCAGCCACTCACGTCCAGTGGGGCTATCCTATGGCTACACCTTC. This sequence encodes CASSHSRPVGLSYGYTF.

The chain joins TRBV5-6 to TRBJ2-3; a weak D match, TRBD2 (5 bases). V was clipped by 0 bases and J by 6 bases, with 17 bases between them. This CDR3 contains 16 residues. Germline V gives CDR1 SGHDT, CDR2 YYEEEE. The CDR3 DNA is TGTGCCAGCAGCTTGGCACCGTGGGGAGCGGAGGATACGCAGTATTTT. It is translated as CASSLAPWGAEDTQYF.

The chain joins TRBV11-2 to TRBJ1-2; unclear D gene. The CDR3 covers 14 residues. Between the trimmed V and J ends, which lost 1 base and 1 base, there was a span of 7 bases. Looked up from germline, CDR1 is SGHAT and CDR2 is FQNNGV. The CDR3 spells CASSLGRINYGYTF. DNA of the CDR3: TGTGCCAGCAGCTTAGGCAGAATTAACTATGGCTACACCTTC.

This rearrangement joins TRBV29-1 to TRBJ1-1, with D tentatively TRBD1 (6 bases). This CDR3 comprises 13 residues. Between the trimmed V and J ends, which lost 4 bases and 2 bases, there was a span of 11 bases. Germline lookup yields CDR1 SQVTM and CDR2 ANQGSEA. This CDR3 reads CSVGTGTNTEAFF. The CDR3 nucleotides are TGCAGCGTTGGAACAGGGACCAACACTGAAGCTTTCTTT.

For the CDR3, the DNA is TGTGCCAGTGGGACAGGGGCCAATGAGCAGTTCTTC. Amino acids: CASGTGANEQFF. The chain links TRBV19 to TRBJ2-1; 10 nucleotides align to TRBD1. V lost 8 bases and J lost 6; bases outside the gene matches: 1. Germline V gene sequence: CDR1 LNHDA, CDR2 SQIVND (reference sequence). This CDR3 contains 12 residues.

This clone was picked up a small number of times. J is TRBJ2-1 and V is TRBV27, with D perhaps matching TRBD2 (6 bases). Germline CDR1 MNHEY, CDR2 SMNVEV (reference sequence). V was shortened by 3 bases and J by 7 bases, with 7 bases between the two germline ends. The CDR3 loop spans 12 amino acids. The CDR3 sequence is CASSFGGNEQFF. In DNA, the CDR3 is TGTGCCAGCAGTTTTGGGGGGAATGAGCAGTTCTTC.

Only a few counts were recorded for this clone. The chain recombines TRBV5-8 with TRBJ2-2; possibly TRBD2 for D (5 bases). Trimming removed 0 bases at V and 6 bases at J, with 12 bases between. The CDR3 has 15 amino acids. From germline, CDR1 is SGHTS and CDR2 YDEGEE. The CDR3 sequence is CASSLVRGRAGELFF. The CDR3 bases are TGTGCCAGCAGCTTGGTCCGGGGAAGGGCCGGGGAGCTGTTTTTT. The full variable domain, with the rest looked up from reference TRBV5-8 and TRBJ2-2, is EAGVTQSPTHLIKTRGQQATLRCSPISGHTSVYWYQQALGLGLQFLLWYDEGEERNRGNFPPRFSGRQFPNYSSELNVNALELEDSALYLCASSLVRGRAGELFFGEGSRLTVL.

This clone was found a few times. The chain links TRBV30 to TRBJ2-2; D may match TRBD1 or TRBD2 (6 bases each). The V gene's germline CDR1 is GTSNPN and CDR2 SVGIG (reference sequence). V was pared by 0 bases and J by 2 bases, with 10 bases between. The CDR3 contains 15 residues. CDR3 nucleotide sequence: TGTGCCTGGAGTGTGGGGGGCGCAAACACCGGGGAGCTGTTTTTT. Protein: CAWSVGGANTGELFF. The full variable domain, its missing parts supplied by reference TRBV30 and TRBJ2-2, is SQTIHQWPATLVQPVGSPLSLECTVEGTSNPNLYWYRQAAGRGLQLLFYSVGIGQISSEVPQNLSASRPQDRQFILSSKKLLLSDSGFYLCAWSVGGANTGELFFGEGSRLTVL.

In the case of this clone: The DNA is left out, because the CDR3 cannot be placed on it with certainty; the CDR3 is given as TCRdb lists it. Other DNA sequences in this sample translate to the same CDR3. This chain joins TRBV27 and TRBJ1-1; the table gives TRBD1 as D, unverified against the DNA. The germline gives CDR1 MNHEY, CDR2 SMNVEV (reference sequence). The CDR3 has 14 residues if both end residues are counted. The CDR3: CASILGQGSTEAFF.